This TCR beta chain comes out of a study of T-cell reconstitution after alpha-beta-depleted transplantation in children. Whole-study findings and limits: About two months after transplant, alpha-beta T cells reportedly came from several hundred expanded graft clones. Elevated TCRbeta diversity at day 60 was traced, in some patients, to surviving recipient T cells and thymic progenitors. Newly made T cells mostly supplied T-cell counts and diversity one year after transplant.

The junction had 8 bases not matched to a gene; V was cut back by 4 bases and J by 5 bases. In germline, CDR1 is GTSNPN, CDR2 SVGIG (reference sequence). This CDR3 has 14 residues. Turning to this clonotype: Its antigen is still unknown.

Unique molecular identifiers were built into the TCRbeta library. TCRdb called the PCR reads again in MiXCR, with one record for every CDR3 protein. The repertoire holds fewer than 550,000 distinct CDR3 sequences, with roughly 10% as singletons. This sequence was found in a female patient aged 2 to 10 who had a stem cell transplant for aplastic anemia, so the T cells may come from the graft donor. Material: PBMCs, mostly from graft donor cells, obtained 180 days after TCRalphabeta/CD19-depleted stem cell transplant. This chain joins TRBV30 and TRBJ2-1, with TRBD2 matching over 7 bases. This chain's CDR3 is CAWNGGRANNEQFF. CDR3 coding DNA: TGTGCCTGGAACGGCGGGAGAGCAAACAATGAGCAGTTCTTC.